This TCR beta chain was sequenced in a study of T cell responses to AZD1222 COVID-19 vaccine. Worth noting for this clone: Its antigen is not identified.

Profiling relied on immunoSEQ multiplex PCR, and the TCRdb table lists in-frame clones only, not all of them. The sample holds some 140,000 clones, 84% seen once. Study-level findings and limits: Close to half of all spike-specific TCRs reportedly target regions of the variants that are unmutated.

The CDR3 is 14 amino acids. CDR1 is KGHDR, CDR2 SFDVKD, per germline. Trimming took 3 bases from V and 11 from J, leaving 16 bases between them. Sequenced material: peripheral blood, taken on day 0 of AZD1222 vaccination. The chain uses TRBV24-1 and TRBJ2-1, with D perhaps matching TRBD1 (6 bases). This receptor was taken from an adult in good health. The CDR3 nucleotides read TGTGCCACCAGTGATACCTTCCATACAGGGCAGCAGTTCTTC. This codes for CATSDTFHTGQQFF.